This T cell receptor beta chain was retrieved from a study of OX40 agonist ivuxolimab in advanced cancers. Background on the study: Checkpoint inhibitors had been given previously to under 50% of patients.

The ends were cut back, 1 base at V and 0 bases at J, with 7 bases in the middle. CDR3 length: 15 amino acids. The germline V gene has CDR1 SEHNR and CDR2 FQNEAQ (reference sequence). Blood samples were obtained at baseline, cycle 4 day 1, and cycle 7 day 1. TCRdb's table, derived via immunoSEQ multiplex PCR, lists solely in-frame clones and lacks some. The repertoire includes about 56,000 clones, about four fifths of them detected once, and 4% to 5% sits in the top ten. The rearrangement links TRBV7-9 to TRBJ1-5, with D unclear. The TCR originated in an adult with an advanced solid tumor such as melanoma, head and neck, liver or kidney cancer. Source: CD4+ or CD8+ T cells sorted from blood, taken in a trial of the OX40 agonist ivuxolimab. The CDR3, as DNA: TGTGCCAGCAGCTTAGGACCAGCTAGCAATCAGCCCCAGCATTTT. Protein: CASSLGPASNQPQHF.